The 24 T cell receptor beta chains below were found in one sample sequenced in a study of beta chain features in type 1 diabetes listed by TCRdb under 2018. The library was made by the immunoSEQ multiplex PCR assay. The entire amount of isolated RNA was reverse transcribed using the High Capacity cDNA Reverse Transcription Kit, so the sequenced TCRB transcripts were expressed ones. TCRdb took this table from immuneACCESS and kept in-frame rearrangements with V and J called. Such tables lack part of the clones; where checked against another copy, unresolved V genes explain under half of the gap, and the rest is unexplained. In all, the sample holds roughly 170,000 clones, and 10% to 15% of those were seen once. The ten largest clones take up 0.62% of the sample. What was sequenced was central memory CD4+ T cells from blood. Receptors were obtained from a woman between 18 and 29 years old in good health.

Regarding this clone: One end of the junction fails to match germline, which may point to a read error. DNA of the CDR3: TGTGCTAGCAGCTTAGCCGCTGGAAACACCATATATTTT. This translates into CASSLAAGNTIYF. V and J are TRBV7-7 and TRBJ1-3; no reliable D call. Germline CDR1 SSHAT, CDR2 FNYEAQ (reference sequence). This CDR3 region has 13 residues.

There are a few counts of this clone. V is TRBV4-1 and J is TRBJ1-5; D not certain. V gave up 6 bases and J gave up 5 bases, with 17 bases separating them. Looked up from germline, CDR1 is MGHRA and CDR2 is YSYEKL. The CDR3 is 15 amino acids. The DNA for the CDR3 is TGCGCCAGCAGGCGGGGTCTGGGGTTCGATCAGCCCCAGCATTTT. The encoded protein is CASRRGLGFDQPQHF.

The chain employs TRBV19 and TRBJ2-6; TRBD1 might be the D (5 bases). The CDR3 length is 17 residues. V was cut by 10 bases and J by 0 bases, with 19 bases left in between. Germline CDR1 and CDR2: LNHDA and SQIVND (reference sequence). The CDR3 coding sequence is TGTGCCAAATCTCCCGGGCAGGGAAGCTCTGGGGCCAACGTCCTGACTTTC. This gives the protein CAKSPGQGSSGANVLTF.

In this sample, this clone turned up once. The chain uses TRBV5-4 and TRBJ2-7, with D perhaps TRBD1 (7 bases). V lost 4 bases to trimming and J lost 4 bases, with 18 bases between them. Per the germline V gene, CDR1 is SGHNT and CDR2 is YYREEE (reference sequence). The CDR3 loop spans 15 amino acids. The CDR3 DNA is TGTGCCAGCAGCCTACTAGCAGGGGGTAGTTACGAGCAGTACTTC. It is translated as CASSLLAGGSYEQYF.

V and J are TRBV30 and TRBJ1-2; 9 bases fit TRBD1. CDR1 GTSNPN and CDR2 SVGIG come from the germline V gene (reference sequence). The CDR3 consists of 11 residues. The V gene end was trimmed by 5 bases and the J gene end by 7 bases; junction bases not matched to a gene: 2. CDR3 residues: CAWGQGFGYTF. CDR3 bases: TGTGCCTGGGGACAGGGGTTTGGCTACACCTTC.

This clone occurred a few times. The chain combines TRBV5-4 with TRBJ1-1; 7 bases agree with TRBD1. V was pared by 0 bases and J by 3 bases, with 2 bases of the junction left unmatched. This CDR3 is 14 amino acids long. Per the germline V gene, CDR1 is SGHNT and CDR2 is YYREEE (reference sequence). CDR3 in amino acids: CASSLADRDTEAFF. In nucleotides, the CDR3 is TGTGCCAGCAGCTTGGCCGACAGGGACACTGAAGCTTTCTTT.

The chain links TRBV30 to TRBJ2-7; 7 bases match TRBD1. Trimming took 4 bases from V and 3 from J; bases not matched to a gene: 0. The CDR3 is 11 amino acids. The germline V gene encodes CDR1 GTSNPN and CDR2 SVGIG (reference sequence). This CDR3 reads CAWNRGYEQYF. As DNA, the CDR3 is TGTGCCTGGAACAGGGGCTACGAGCAGTACTTC.

V gene TRBV28 combines with J gene TRBJ1-2, with D possibly matching TRBD1 (6 bases). The germline CDR1 and CDR2 sequences are MDHEN and SYDVKM. V lost 6 bases and J lost 4, with 12 bases in between. The CDR3 is 13 amino acids. This CDR3 is CASRTGRLYGYTF. CDR3 sequence (DNA): TGTGCCAGCAGGACAGGACGCCTCTATGGCTACACCTTC.

The chain recombines TRBV5-4 with TRBJ2-3; TRBD2 might be the D (6 bases). V dropped 0 bases and J dropped 2 bases, with 19 bases sitting between them. CDR1 and CDR2 (germline): SGHNT, YYREEE (reference sequence). This CDR3 is 18 amino acids long. CDR3 in DNA: TGTGCCAGCAGCTTGGACGGATTGGGCGGAGGGAACACAGATACGCAGTATTTT. Its protein product is CASSLDGLGGGNTDTQYF.

This clone was detected a few times. The gene calls are TRBV5-4 and TRBJ2-3, with 12 bases identical to TRBD2. Germline V gene data show CDR1 as SGHNT and CDR2 as YYREEE (reference sequence). The CDR3 has 15 amino acids. With 3 bases clipped from V and 5 bases from J, the junction kept 4 bases outside the gene matches. CDR3 protein: CASSSATSGRDTQYF. CDR3 bases: TGTGCCAGCAGCTCTGCGACTAGCGGGAGAGATACGCAGTATTTT.

This chain joins TRBV25-1 and TRBJ1-2; perhaps TRBD1 as D (6 bases). V shed 4 bases and J shed 3 bases, with 9 bases lying between them. CDR3 length equals 13 residues. The germline V gene encodes CDR1 MGHDK and CDR2 SYGVNS. The CDR3 is CASSVTGHYGYTF. The CDR3 DNA reads TGTGCCAGCAGTGTTACAGGGCACTATGGCTACACCTTC.

The V and J genes are TRBV18 and TRBJ2-1, with TRBD2 matching 10 bases. Germline V gives CDR1 KGHSH, CDR2 LQKENI. J lost 7 bases, V lost 4 bases, and 10 bases had no gene match. There are 16 residues in the CDR3. The CDR3 is CASSQGASGSGNEQFF. In DNA, the CDR3 is TGTGCCAGCTCACAAGGTGCTAGCGGGAGCGGGAATGAGCAGTTCTTC. The whole variable domain, remainder taken from reference TRBV18 and TRBJ2-1, is NAGVMQNPRHLVRRRGQEARLRCSPMKGHSHVYWYRQLPEEGLKFMVYLQKENIIDESGMPKERFSAEFPKEGPSILRIQQVVRGDSAAYFCASSQGASGSGNEQFFGPGTRLTVL.

The table lists this clone with a few counts. V is TRBV27 and J is TRBJ2-7, with 13 bases fitting TRBD2. The trim removed 5 bases at V and 7 bases at J, leaving 5 bases unmatched. Germline V gene lookup returns CDR1 MNHEY and CDR2 SMNVEV (reference sequence). The CDR3 totals 14 residues. The CDR3 nucleotides are TGTGCCAGCAGTCGGACTAGCGGGAGTGGGGAGCAGTACTTC. Protein sequence: CASSRTSGSGEQYF.

The chain links TRBV30 to TRBJ2-7; D unresolved. Between the trimmed V and J ends, which lost 0 bases and 2 bases, there was a span of 20 bases. Germline CDR1 reads GTSNPN; CDR2 reads SVGIG (reference sequence). The length of the CDR3 is 17 residues. CDR3 region: CAWSVLPGDPTPYEQYF. The CDR3 nucleotides are TGTGCCTGGAGTGTACTTCCGGGTGACCCGACTCCCTACGAGCAGTACTTC.

In DNA form, the CDR3 reads TGTGCCAGCAGCTCGGGGACAGCTCAAAACTATGGCTACACCTTC. Its protein product is CASSSGTAQNYGYTF. The J gene is TRBJ1-2, the V gene TRBV7-9; 7 nucleotides match TRBD1. The J segment lost 2 bases and the V segment lost 4 bases, leaving 7 bases of the junction unmatched. This CDR3 has 15 amino acids. The V gene's germline CDR1 is SEHNR and CDR2 FQNEAQ (reference sequence).

This clone was recorded a few times. The chain recombines TRBV30 with TRBJ1-4, with TRBD1 matching 7 bases. The J segment lost 2 bases and the V segment lost 2 bases, leaving 5 bases of the junction unmatched. The CDR3 runs to 15 residues. Germline V gene sequence: CDR1 GTSNPN, CDR2 SVGIG (reference sequence). The CDR3 bases are TGTGCCTGGAGTCCGACCAGGGGGACTAATGAAAAACTGTTTTTT. This translates into CAWSPTRGTNEKLFF.

This clone appeared a few times. The chain carries TRBV7-8 and TRBJ2-1, with D possibly matching TRBD2 (5 bases). CDR3 length: 14 amino acids. The V gene lost 10 bases and the J gene lost 3 bases, with 16 bases spanning the gap. CDR1 is SGHVS and CDR2 is FQNEAQ in the germline V gene. CDR3 bases: TGTGCCACCGCGGGTTCTTGGGGCTACAATGAGCAGTTCTTC. It codes for CATAGSWGYNEQFF. Using reference TRBV7-8 and TRBJ2-1 for the parts outside the CDR3, the full variable domain is GAGVSQSPRYKVAKRGQDVALRCDPISGHVSLFWYQQALGQGPEFLTYFQNEAQLDKSGLPSDRFFAERPEGSVSTLKIQRTQQEDSAVYLCATAGSWGYNEQFFGPGTRLTVL.

This clone was seen only a few times. The chain uses TRBV14 and TRBJ2-5; D is possibly TRBD2 (5 bases). V lost 5 bases to trimming and J lost 4 bases, with 17 bases between them. This CDR3 is 15 amino acids long. Looked up from germline, CDR1 is SGHDN and CDR2 is FVKESK. The CDR3 sequence is CASSIGGTVRETQYF. CDR3 nucleotide sequence: TGTGCCAGCAGCATCGGAGGAACAGTCCGAGAGACCCAGTACTTC.

This clone was counted a few times. The J gene is TRBJ2-5, the V gene TRBV18; possible D gene TRBD1, 6 bases. CDR1 and CDR2 (germline): KGHSH, LQKENI. Trimming shortened V by 3 bases and J by 2 bases, and 7 bases separated the two germline ends. This CDR3 region has 13 residues. For the CDR3, the DNA is TGTGCCAGCTCACCGGGACATCAAGAGACCCAGTACTTC. Translation: CASSPGHQETQYF.

V usage is TRBV7-8 and J usage is TRBJ2-7; TRBD1 matches 8 bases. J gave up 5 bases and V 5 bases, and 11 bases lay outside the gene matches. There are 15 residues in the CDR3. Germline V gene sequence: CDR1 SGHVS, CDR2 FQNEAQ. CDR3 nucleotides: TGTGCCAGCAGCCCCCGAGACAGGGGTTCCCACGAGCAGTACTTC. It yields the protein CASSPRDRGSHEQYF.

The chain is built from TRBV4-3 and TRBJ1-1, with unresolved D. Germline V gene data show CDR1 as LGHNA and CDR2 as YSLEER. V dropped 1 base and J dropped 1 base, with 13 bases sitting between them. The CDR3 totals 16 residues. The CDR3: CASSQGARLRNTEAFF. CDR3 nucleotides: TGCGCCAGCAGCCAAGGAGCGAGGCTGAGGAACACTGAAGCTTTCTTT.

This clone was recorded a few times. CDR3 protein: CASSLARGSRPEQYF. CDR3 nucleotide sequence: TGCGCCAGCAGCCTCGCTAGAGGGAGTCGTCCCGAGCAGTACTTC. The chain uses TRBV5-1 and TRBJ2-7; TRBD2 is a possible D gene (5 bases). Germline CDR1 and CDR2: SGHRS and YFSETQ. The CDR3 runs 15 residues. Trimming took off 4 bases at V and 6 bases at J, with 20 bases between the two ends. Together with reference TRBV5-1 and TRBJ2-7, the CDR3 gives the full variable domain: KAGVTQTPRYLIKTRGQQVTLSCSPISGHRSVSWYQQTPGQGLQFLFEYFSETQRNKGNFPGRFSGRQFSNSRSEMNVSTLELGDSALYLCASSLARGSRPEQYFGPGTRLTVT.

This clone was seen only a few times. This chain links TRBV11-2 with TRBJ2-1; TRBD2 aligns across 10 bases. CDR1 and CDR2 from the germline V gene are SGHAT and FQNNGV. J lost 6 bases, V lost 5 bases, and 7 bases had no gene match. This CDR3 is 15 amino acids long. CDR3 DNA: TGTGCCAGCAGCGCCACTAGCGGGAACATCAATGAGCAGTTCTTC. As protein: CASSATSGNINEQFF.

The rearrangement links TRBV7-6 to TRBJ2-1; D perhaps matches TRBD2 (6 bases). V was pared by 5 bases and J by 9 bases, with 20 bases between. The germline V gene has CDR1 SGHVS and CDR2 FNYEAQ. The CDR3 sequence is 15 residues long. This chain's CDR3 is CASSPRRGGDSEQFF. CDR3 DNA: TGTGCCAGCAGCCCCCGTCGTGGAGGGGATAGTGAGCAGTTCTTC.